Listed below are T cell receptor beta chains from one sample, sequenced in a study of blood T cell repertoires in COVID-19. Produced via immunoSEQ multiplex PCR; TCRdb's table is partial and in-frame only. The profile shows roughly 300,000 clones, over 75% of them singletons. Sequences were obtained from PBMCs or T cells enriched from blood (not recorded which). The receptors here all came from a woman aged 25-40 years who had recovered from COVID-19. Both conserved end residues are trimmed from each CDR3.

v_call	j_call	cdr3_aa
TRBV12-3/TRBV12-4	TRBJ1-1	ASTPRGGAF
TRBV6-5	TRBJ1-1	ASSYSVGQEGTEAF
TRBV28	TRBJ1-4	ASSDRLALSSGTLGEKLF
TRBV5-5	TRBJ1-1	ASRRGETNTEAF
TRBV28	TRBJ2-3	ASSKAGAGTDTQY
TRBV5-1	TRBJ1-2	ASSLAGDNYGYT
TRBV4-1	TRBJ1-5	ASSQEAGGNQPQH
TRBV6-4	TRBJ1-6	ASSPGINSPLH
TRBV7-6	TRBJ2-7	ASSLQEGQSYEQY
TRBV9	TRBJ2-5	ASSSWTGSYQETQY
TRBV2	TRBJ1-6	ASTSGDRVDGDSPLH
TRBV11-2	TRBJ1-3	ASSSPGDSGNTIY
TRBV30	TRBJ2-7	AWNRGDPYEQY
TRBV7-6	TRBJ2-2	ASSFTGSGELF
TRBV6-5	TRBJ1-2	ASSRHTNYGYT
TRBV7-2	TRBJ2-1	ASSLDTSGYNEQF
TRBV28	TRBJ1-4	ASSPDRGRGIGEKLF
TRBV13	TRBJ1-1	ASSLSSLVQGARSSTLNTEAF
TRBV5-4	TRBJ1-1	ASSVAGTVRITEAF
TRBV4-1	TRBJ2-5	ASSQEGLRSGQTQY
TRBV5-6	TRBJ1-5	ASSPGTGLGNQPQH
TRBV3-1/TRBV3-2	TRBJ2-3	ASSITGEVGSLSDTQY
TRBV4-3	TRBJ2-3	ASSQIPPPGETQY
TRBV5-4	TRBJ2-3	ASSPRGGADTQY
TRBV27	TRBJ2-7	ASSFLGQGSYEQY
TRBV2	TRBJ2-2	ASSRDVAGELF
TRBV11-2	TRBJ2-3	ASSPLTSTDTQY
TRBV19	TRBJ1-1	ASSPNRVMNTEAF
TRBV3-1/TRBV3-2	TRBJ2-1	ASSLNLGAHANEQF
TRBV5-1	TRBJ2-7	ASSPRVTGTAYEQY
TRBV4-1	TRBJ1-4	ASSQAGGFNEKLF